Sequencing of this T cell receptor (beta chain) was carried out in a study of T-cell memory formation after mild COVID-19. This clonotype was detected a few times. Its antigen is unknown. This CDR3 contains 15 residues. The V end lost 5 bases, the J end lost 4 bases, and 14 bases lay between the germline ends. Germline lookup yields CDR1 LNHDA and CDR2 SQIVND (reference sequence). TCRdb reanalysed the 5' RACE reads using MiXCR and keeps one entry per CDR3 protein. Among some 210,000 distinct CDR3 sequences, roughly 10% were seen once, and the ten largest hold less than 4%. Study-wide points: Cross-reactive memory seemingly joined, as some responding clones were found in pre-infection memory. Clones shrinking from day 15 to 85 showed even CD4/CD8 mixes; later expanders tilted CD4+.

The rearrangement links TRBV19 to TRBJ2-2, with D possibly TRBD2 on 5 matching bases. The sample taken for sequencing was PBMCs or a T cell subset sorted from them (not recorded which). The clonotype originates from a man between 18 and 29 years old who had mild COVID-19 (a few samples of this study predate the infection). Cell type and time point are not known. CDR3 DNA sequence: TGTGCCAGTAGTCAGTCCGGGGTTCTCACCGGGGAGCTGTTTTTT. Encoded protein: CASSQSGVLTGELFF.